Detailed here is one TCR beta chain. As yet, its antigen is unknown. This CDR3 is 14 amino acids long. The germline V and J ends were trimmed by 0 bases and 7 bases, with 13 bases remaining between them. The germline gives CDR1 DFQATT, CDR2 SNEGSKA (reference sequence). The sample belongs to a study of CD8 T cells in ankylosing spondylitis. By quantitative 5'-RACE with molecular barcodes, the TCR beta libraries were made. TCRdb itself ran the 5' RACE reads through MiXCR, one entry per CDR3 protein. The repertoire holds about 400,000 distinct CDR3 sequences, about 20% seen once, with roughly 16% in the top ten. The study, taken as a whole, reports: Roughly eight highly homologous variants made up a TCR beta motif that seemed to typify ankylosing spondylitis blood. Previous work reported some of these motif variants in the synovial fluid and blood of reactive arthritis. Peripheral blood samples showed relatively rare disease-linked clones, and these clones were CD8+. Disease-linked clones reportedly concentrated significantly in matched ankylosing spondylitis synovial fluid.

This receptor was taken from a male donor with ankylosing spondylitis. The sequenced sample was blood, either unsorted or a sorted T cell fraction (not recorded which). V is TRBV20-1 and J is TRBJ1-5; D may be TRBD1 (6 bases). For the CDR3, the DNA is TGCAGTGCTAGAGATCCAGGGGCCGGGCAGCCCCAGCATTTT. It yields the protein CSARDPGAGQPQHF.